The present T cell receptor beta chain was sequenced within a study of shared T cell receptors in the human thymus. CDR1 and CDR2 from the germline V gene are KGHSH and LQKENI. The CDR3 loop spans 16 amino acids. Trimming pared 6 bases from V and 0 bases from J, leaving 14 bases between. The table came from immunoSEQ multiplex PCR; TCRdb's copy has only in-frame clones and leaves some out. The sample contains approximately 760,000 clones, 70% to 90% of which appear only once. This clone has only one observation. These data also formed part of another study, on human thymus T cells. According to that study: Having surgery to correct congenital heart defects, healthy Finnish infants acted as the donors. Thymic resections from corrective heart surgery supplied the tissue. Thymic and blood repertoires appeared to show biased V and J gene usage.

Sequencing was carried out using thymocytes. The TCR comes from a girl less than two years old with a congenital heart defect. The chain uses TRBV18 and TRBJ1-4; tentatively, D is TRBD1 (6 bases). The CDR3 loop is CASSPTGTTTNEKLFF. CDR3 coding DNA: TGTGCCAGCTCCCCCACAGGGACCACAACTAATGAAAAACTGTTTTTT.